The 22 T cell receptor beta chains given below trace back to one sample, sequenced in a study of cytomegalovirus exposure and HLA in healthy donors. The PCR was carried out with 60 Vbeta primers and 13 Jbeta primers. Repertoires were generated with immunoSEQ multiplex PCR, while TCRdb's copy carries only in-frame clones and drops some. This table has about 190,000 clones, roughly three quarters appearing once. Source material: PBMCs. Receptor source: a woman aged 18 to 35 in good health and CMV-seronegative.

The CDR3 reads CASSPPSGGEYTQYF. In nucleotides, the CDR3 is TGTGCCAGCTCACCACCGTCAGGGGGCGAATATACGCAGTATTTT. The chain couples TRBV18 to TRBJ2-3, with TRBD1 matching 8 bases. Germline-derived CDR1 and CDR2 are KGHSH and LQKENI. The CDR3 spans 15 residues. V was pared by 0 bases and J by 7 bases, with 6 bases of the junction left unmatched.

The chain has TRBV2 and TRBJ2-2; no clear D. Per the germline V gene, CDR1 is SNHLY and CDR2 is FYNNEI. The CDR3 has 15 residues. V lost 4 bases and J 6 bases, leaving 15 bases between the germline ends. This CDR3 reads CASSVSLVESGELFF. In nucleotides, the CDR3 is TGTGCCAGCAGTGTATCGCTAGTTGAATCCGGGGAGCTGTTTTTT.

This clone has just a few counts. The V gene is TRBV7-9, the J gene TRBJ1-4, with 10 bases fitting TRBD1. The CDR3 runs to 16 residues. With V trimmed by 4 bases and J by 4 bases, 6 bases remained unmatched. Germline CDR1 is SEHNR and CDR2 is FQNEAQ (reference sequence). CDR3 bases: TGTGCCAGCAGCTCCCGGGACAGGGGTCTTAATGAAAAACTGTTTTTT. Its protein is CASSSRDRGLNEKLFF.

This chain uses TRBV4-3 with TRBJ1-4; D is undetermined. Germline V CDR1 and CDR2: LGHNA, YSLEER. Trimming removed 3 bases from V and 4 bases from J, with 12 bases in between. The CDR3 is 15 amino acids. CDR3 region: CASSQQSAGNEKLFF. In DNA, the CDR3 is TGCGCCAGCAGCCAGCAGAGCGCGGGTAATGAAAAACTGTTTTTT.

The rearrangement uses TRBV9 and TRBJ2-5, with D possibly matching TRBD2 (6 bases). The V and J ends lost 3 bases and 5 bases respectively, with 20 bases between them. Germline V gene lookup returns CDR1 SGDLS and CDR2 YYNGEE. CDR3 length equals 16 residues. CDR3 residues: CASSAIASEARETQYF. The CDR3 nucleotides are TGTGCCAGCAGCGCCATAGCTAGCGAGGCCAGGGAGACCCAGTACTTC.

CDR3 DNA sequence: TGTGCCAGCAGCTTAGCCATTTCGAGCACTGAAGCTTTCTTT. Its protein product is CASSLAISSTEAFF. J is TRBJ1-1 and V is TRBV7-2; no clear D. CDR1 is SGHTA and CDR2 is FQGNSA in the germline V gene. This CDR3 region has 14 residues. Trimming left V 0 bases short and J 4 bases short, with 9 bases between.

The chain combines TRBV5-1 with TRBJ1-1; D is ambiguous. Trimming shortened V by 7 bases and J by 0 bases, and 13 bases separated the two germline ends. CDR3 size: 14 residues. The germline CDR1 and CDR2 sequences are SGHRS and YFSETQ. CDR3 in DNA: TGCGCCAGCTCGACCGGGAACGTGAACACTGAAGCTTTCTTT. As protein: CASSTGNVNTEAFF.

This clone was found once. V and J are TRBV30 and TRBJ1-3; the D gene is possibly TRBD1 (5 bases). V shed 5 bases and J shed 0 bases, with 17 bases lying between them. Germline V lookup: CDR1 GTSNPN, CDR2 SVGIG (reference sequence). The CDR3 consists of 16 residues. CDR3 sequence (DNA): TGTGCCTGGGGCCGGGGGGACCGTTACTCTGGAAACACCATATATTTT. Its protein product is CAWGRGDRYSGNTIYF.

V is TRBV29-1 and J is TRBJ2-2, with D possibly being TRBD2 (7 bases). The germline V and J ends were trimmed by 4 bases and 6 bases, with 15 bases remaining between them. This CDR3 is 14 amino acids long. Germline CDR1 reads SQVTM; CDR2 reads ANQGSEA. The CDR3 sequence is CSVGRGGGAGELFF. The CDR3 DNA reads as TGCAGCGTTGGGAGGGGGGGCGGGGCCGGGGAGCTGTTTTTT.

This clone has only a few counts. This CDR3 reads CASSLIVEQETQYF. The CDR3 DNA is TGTGCCAGCAGCTTAATCGTGGAGCAAGAGACCCAGTACTTC. V usage is TRBV7-8 and J usage is TRBJ2-5; no clear D. The CDR3 has 14 amino acids. The germline V gene encodes CDR1 SGHVS and CDR2 FQNEAQ. V was pared by 2 bases and J by 2 bases, with 9 bases between.

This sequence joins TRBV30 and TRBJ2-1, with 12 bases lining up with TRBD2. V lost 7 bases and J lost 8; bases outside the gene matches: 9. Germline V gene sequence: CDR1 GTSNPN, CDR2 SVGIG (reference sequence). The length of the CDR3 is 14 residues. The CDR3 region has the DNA TGTGCCTTGGCACTAGCGGGAGGTCGTGATGAGCAGTTCTTC. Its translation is CALALAGGRDEQFF.

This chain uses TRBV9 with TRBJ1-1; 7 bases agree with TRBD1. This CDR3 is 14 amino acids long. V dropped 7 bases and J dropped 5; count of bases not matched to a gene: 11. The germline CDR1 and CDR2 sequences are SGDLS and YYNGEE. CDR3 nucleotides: TGTGCCAGCTCCCACGCAGGGGGATCAACTGAAGCTTTCTTT. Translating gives CASSHAGGSTEAFF.

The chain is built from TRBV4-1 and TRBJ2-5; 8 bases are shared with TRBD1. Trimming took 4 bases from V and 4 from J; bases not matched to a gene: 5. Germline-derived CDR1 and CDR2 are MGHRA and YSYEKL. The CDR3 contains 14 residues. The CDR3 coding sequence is TGCGCCAGCAGCCTAGGACAGGGAGGAGAGACCCAGTACTTC. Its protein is CASSLGQGGETQYF.

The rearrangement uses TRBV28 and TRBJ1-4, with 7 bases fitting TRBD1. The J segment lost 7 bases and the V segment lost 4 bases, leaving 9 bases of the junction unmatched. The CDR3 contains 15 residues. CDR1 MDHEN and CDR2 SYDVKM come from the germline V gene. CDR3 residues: CASSSHRGIAEKLFF. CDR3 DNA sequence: TGTGCCAGCAGTTCGCACAGGGGTATTGCTGAAAAACTGTTTTTT.

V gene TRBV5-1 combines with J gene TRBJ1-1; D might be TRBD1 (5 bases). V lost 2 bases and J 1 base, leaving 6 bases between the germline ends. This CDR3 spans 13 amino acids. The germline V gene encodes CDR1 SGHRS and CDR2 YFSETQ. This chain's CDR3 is CASSFQGNTEAFF. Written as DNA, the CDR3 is TGCGCCAGCAGCTTTCAGGGGAACACTGAAGCTTTCTTT.

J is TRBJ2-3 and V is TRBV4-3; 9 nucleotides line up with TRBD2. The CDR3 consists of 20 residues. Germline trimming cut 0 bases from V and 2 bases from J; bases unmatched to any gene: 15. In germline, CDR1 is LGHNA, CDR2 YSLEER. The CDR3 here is CASSQDVGLAGRGPTDTQYF. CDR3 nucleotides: TGCGCCAGCAGCCAAGATGTTGGTCTAGCGGGGAGGGGGCCCACAGATACGCAGTATTTT.

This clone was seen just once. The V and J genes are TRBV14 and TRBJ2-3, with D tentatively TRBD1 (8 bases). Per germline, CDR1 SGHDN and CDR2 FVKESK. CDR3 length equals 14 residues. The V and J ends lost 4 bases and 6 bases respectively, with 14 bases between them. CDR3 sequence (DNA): TGTGCCAGCAGCCCAGGGGGCGGGAGTGATACGCAGTATTTT. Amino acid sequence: CASSPGGGSDTQYF.

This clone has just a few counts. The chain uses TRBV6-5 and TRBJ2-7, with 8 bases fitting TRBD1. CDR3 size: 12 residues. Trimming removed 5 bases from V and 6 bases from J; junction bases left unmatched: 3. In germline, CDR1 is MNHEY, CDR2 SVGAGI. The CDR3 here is CASSATGGEQYF. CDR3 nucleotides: TGTGCCAGCAGTGCAACAGGGGGCGAGCAGTACTTC.

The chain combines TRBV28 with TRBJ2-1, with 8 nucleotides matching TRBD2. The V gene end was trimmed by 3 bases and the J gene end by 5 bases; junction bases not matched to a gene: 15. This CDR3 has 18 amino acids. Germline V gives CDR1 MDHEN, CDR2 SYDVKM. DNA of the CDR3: TGTGCCAGCAGTTTGGGGCTAAGCGGGGGCCCCTTTAACAATGAGCAGTTCTTC. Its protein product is CASSLGLSGGPFNNEQFF.

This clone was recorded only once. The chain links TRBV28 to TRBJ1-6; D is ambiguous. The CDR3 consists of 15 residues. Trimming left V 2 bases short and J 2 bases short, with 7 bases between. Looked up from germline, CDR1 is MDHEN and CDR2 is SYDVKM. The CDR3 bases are TGTGCCAGCAGTTTAATCGGGGCCTATAATTCACCCCTCCACTTT. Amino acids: CASSLIGAYNSPLHF.

The CDR3 loop reads CASSEMSTLEAFF. The CDR3 nucleotides read TGTGCCAGCAGTGAAATGAGTACTCTTGAAGCTTTCTTT. The chain couples TRBV6-1 to TRBJ1-1; D is ambiguous. This CDR3 has 13 amino acids. Germline V gives CDR1 MNHNS, CDR2 SASEGT. V gave up 2 bases and J gave up 7 bases, with 11 bases separating them.

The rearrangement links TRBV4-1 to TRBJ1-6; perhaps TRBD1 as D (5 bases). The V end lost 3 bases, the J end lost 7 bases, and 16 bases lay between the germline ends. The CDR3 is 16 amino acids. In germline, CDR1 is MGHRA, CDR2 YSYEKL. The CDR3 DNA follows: TGCGCCAGCAGCCAGCCAACCAGGGTAAAAAATTCACCCCTCCACTTT. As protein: CASSQPTRVKNSPLHF.